This T cell receptor beta chain comes out of a study of shared clonotypes between healthy human individuals. Comments on this clone: Its antigen is unknown.

Overall study results and limits: Non-shared clonotypes showed lower generation probabilities than clonotypes common to all four donors.

Germline CDR1 MNHEY, CDR2 SMNVEV (reference sequence). V gave up 5 bases and J gave up 9 bases; unmatched junction bases: 14. The CDR3 is made up of 16 amino acids. The naive CD8 population came from CD45RO-negative cells selected for CCR7, without terminally differentiated effector memory CD45RA+ cells. Generated by immunoSEQ multiplex PCR, the TCRdb table keeps only in-frame clones and is missing some. The sample lists hundreds of thousands of clones; approximately 92% were seen once. The source of this sequence is a man aged 25-40 years in good health. Sequencing used naive CD8+ T cells sorted from blood. V usage is TRBV27 and J usage is TRBJ2-1; TRBD2 aligns across 9 bases. DNA for the CDR3: TGTGCCAGCAGTGTGGGCGGGAGGGCCTTAACGGGTGAGCAGTTCTTC. Translating gives CASSVGGRALTGEQFF.